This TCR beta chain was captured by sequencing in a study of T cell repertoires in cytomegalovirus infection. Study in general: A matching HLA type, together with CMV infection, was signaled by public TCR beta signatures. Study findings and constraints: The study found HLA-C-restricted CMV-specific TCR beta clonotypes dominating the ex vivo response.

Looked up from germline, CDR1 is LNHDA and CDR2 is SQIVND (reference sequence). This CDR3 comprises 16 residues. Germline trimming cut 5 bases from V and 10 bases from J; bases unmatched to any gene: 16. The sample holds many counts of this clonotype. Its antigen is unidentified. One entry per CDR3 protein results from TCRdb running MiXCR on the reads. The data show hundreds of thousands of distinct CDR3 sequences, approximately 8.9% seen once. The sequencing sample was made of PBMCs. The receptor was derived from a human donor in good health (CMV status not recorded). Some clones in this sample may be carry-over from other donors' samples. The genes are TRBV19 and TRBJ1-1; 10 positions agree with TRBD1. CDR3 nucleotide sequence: TGTGCCAGTAGTTATATATTTGGACAGGGGGATATTGGAGCTTTCTTT. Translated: CASSYIFGQGDIGAFF.